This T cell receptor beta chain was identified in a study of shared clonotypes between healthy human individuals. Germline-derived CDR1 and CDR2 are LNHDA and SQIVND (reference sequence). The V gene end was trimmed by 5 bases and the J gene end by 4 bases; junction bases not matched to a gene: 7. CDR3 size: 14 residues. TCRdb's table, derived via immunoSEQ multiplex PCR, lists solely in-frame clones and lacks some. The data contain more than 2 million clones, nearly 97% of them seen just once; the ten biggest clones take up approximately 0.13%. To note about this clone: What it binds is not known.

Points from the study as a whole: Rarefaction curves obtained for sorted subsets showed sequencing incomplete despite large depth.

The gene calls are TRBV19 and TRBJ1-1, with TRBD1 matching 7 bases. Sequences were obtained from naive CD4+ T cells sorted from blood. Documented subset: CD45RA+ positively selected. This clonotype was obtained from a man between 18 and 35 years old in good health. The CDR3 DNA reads TGTGCCAGTAGTCCCAGGGGGGGGAGCACTGAAGCTTTCTTT. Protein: CASSPRGGSTEAFF.